This is a list of T cell receptor beta chains from one sample in a study of chemoradiotherapy in HPV16-positive cancers. Only in-frame clones appear in the TCRdb table, and some are missing; sequencing was by immunoSEQ multiplex PCR. The top ten hold 2.1% of the sample, which has 25,000 to 35,000 clones, more than 85% seen once. Sequencing used blood, obtained from a patient who underwent chemoradiotherapy. The receptors originated from a human donor with HPV-associated anogenital cancer. Each CDR3 is given without its conserved first and last residue. The D gene is left open where the match is weak.

D gene,V gene,CDR3 protein
.,TRBV7-9,ASSEQGFRYGYT
TRBD2,TRBV4-2,ASSQGTSGGVDEQY
TRBD1,TRBV7-6,ASSLAWTGGGELF
.,TRBV5-1,ATKMGAESGELF
.,TRBV28,ASSLSPRSPLH
.,TRBV7-9,ASSVQGGGYT
TRBD1,TRBV6-5,ASSYVGQGDYGYT
TRBD1,TRBV7-3,ASSLGTDYGYT
TRBD1,TRBV4-1,ASSQGDSTYEQY
.,TRBV14,ASSPLPNTEAF
.,TRBV18,ASSRGAGEQF
.,TRBV6-4,ASSDGGQTNTEAF
.,TRBV5-8,ASSSRQRYTEAF
TRBD1,TRBV7-2,ASSLASGQGNEQY
.,TRBV4-2,ASSQGKGPLSYNSPLH
.,TRBV5-1,ASSPGGDQETQY
TRBD1,TRBV7-9,ASSPQGALNTEAF
.,TRBV29-1,SGGRGGSYNEQF
.,TRBV29-1,SVGFIPGELF
TRBD2,TRBV5-4,ATQRGGMNTGELF
.,TRBV5-1,ASSLDPQASNTEAF
.,TRBV28,ASSFGGYYGYT
TRBD1,TRBV7-2,ASSSLTGVNTEAF
.,TRBV27,ASSHKGWEQY
.,TRBV25-1,ASSEPWTGTDTQY
.,TRBV19,ASSPLIGGRGENIQY
.,TRBV5-1,ASSSWAKGHTDTQY
TRBD1,TRBV9,ASSGSGDRNSPLH
.,TRBV7-2,ASSLGLTAYEQY
.,TRBV6-5,ASSYSSLAISGEQF
TRBD2,TRBV4-1,ASSRTSGGAGELF
TRBD2,TRBV19,ASSIRVAGHRTDTQY
.,TRBV7-2,ASSPEAGRKTEAF
TRBD1,TRBV19,ASLGRDREAEQY
.,TRBV2,ASSEAFAGQPQH
.,TRBV5-1,ASSLGAGYGYT
TRBD2,TRBV10-2,ASSEASGVTDTQY
.,TRBV4-1,ASSHRRPEKLVDTQY
.,TRBV2,ASAEQETQY
.,TRBV19,ASSGETQY
TRBD2,TRBV4-3,ASSYSGGPYNEQF
.,TRBV6-4,ASSWAGKANSPLH
TRBD1,TRBV5-4,ASSLAVRQGAAYEQY
TRBD2,TRBV9,ASSYGGADHEQF
TRBD1,TRBV19,ASSNGGQGGRPQH
.,TRBV14,ASSQERGMMGTEAF
.,TRBV6-5,ASSYTLYRWDEQY
.,TRBV4-2,ASSQDWAREQY
TRBD1,TRBV9,ASSQSRGLSNTGELF
.,TRBV14,ASSQSKGPNYGYT
.,TRBV7-9,ASSLGPRYGYT
.,TRBV7-9,ASSLGENTGELF
TRBD2,TRBV7-9,ASSHKAGLATDTQY
TRBD1,TRBV28,ASSTNPTGAGGYT
.,TRBV7-9,ASSPPENYGYT
TRBD2,TRBV7-2,ASSLVGLAGGGNEQF
.,TRBV6-5,ASSSDTYEQY
.,TRBV7-3,ASSPNPGATQREQY